Below, 14 T cell receptor beta chains from the same sample are listed, as sequenced in a study of spatial heterogeneity in lung cancer (dated by TCRdb to about 2019). The library was produced with 5' RACE. Sequencing used a NextSeq 500. Clones were called with MiXCR by TCRdb after fastp trimmed the public reads at Q25, and only in-frame beta chains were retained. Each CDR3 protein appears once, grouped with its most common genes and DNA. The sample yields thousands of distinct CDR3 sequences; 5.5% to 7% were counted once. The ten top clones hold around 9% of the sample. Their cognate antigens are unknown. Results and caveats for the whole study, not just this receptor: The tumor nonsynonymous mutation count correlated with the number of expanded intratumoral alpha and beta TCRs.

The time point label of this sample denotes: sample taken at primary tumor resection. Sequenced material: lung tumor tissue, taken at surgery. The receptors shown here come from a male donor with early-stage non-small cell lung cancer.

The chain has TRBV12-3 or TRBV12-4 and TRBJ1-1; D call uncertain. Trimming shortened V by 5 bases and J by 0 bases, and 10 bases separated the two germline ends. The CDR3 is 14 amino acids. The CDR3 nucleotides read TGTGCCAGCAGTCCCCAAGCGTTGAACACTGAAGCTTTCTTT. Translation: CASSPQALNTEAFF.

This clonotype is labeled medium-sized (0.01 to 0.1%). An end of the junction does not agree with germline; a read error may underlie this. V is TRBV6-6 and J is TRBJ1-1; 7 bases agree with TRBD1. This CDR3 spans 13 amino acids. Germline-derived CDR1 and CDR2 are MNHNY and SVGAGI (reference sequence). In DNA, the CDR3 is TGTGCCAGCAGTCAGATATCCGGGACAGCGGTCGCCTTT. This gives the protein CASSQISGTAVAF.

The table lists this clonotype with a few counts. The chain uses TRBV10-1 and TRBJ2-3, with 9 bases that match TRBD2. The V segment lost 0 bases and the J segment 0 bases; nucleotides outside the gene matches: 4. Per germline, CDR1 WNHNN and CDR2 SYGVQD (reference sequence). The CDR3 is 17 residues long. The CDR3 here is CASSESEAGGSTDTQYF. The DNA of the CDR3 is TGCGCCAGCAGTGAGTCGGAAGCGGGGGGCAGCACAGATACGCAGTATTTT.

By frequency in the sample, this clonotype is medium-sized. This chain joins TRBV20-1 and TRBJ2-7; 9 bases fit TRBD1. The CDR3 extends over 17 amino acids. J gave up 3 bases and V 5 bases, and 17 bases lay outside the gene matches. The germline CDR1 and CDR2 sequences are DFQATT and SNEGSKA (reference sequence). Written as DNA, the CDR3 is TGCAGTGCTGGCGCTTACACAGGGGGCGGGTCTGGCTACGAGCAGTACTTC. It translates to CSAGAYTGGGSGYEQYF.

Judged by abundance, this clonotype is medium-sized. The J gene is TRBJ2-1, the V gene TRBV6-1, with 9 bases identical to TRBD2. CDR3 length: 16 residues. Trimming took 4 bases from V and 8 from J; bases not matched to a gene: 12. Germline values: CDR1 MNHNS, CDR2 SASEGT. CDR3 sequence: CASSVTGTSTGDEQFF. The CDR3 coding sequence is TGTGCCAGCAGTGTGACCGGGACTAGCACAGGGGATGAGCAGTTCTTC.

This clonotype is categorized as medium-sized (0.01 to 0.1%). DNA of the CDR3: TGTGCCACCAGTGATTCGGGGGTCGGGGCTGAGACCCAGTACTTC. Its translation: CATSDSGVGAETQYF. This chain connects TRBV24-1 to TRBJ2-5; a weak D match, TRBD2 (6 bases). Germline CDR1 and CDR2: KGHDR and SFDVKD. The V end lost 2 bases, the J end lost 5 bases, and 14 bases lay between the germline ends. There are 15 residues in the CDR3.

In this sample, this clonotype is medium-sized. This sequence joins TRBV5-1 and TRBJ2-1, with 10 nucleotides matching TRBD2. This CDR3 comprises 20 residues. CDR1 SGHRS and CDR2 YFSETQ come from the germline V gene. V dropped 3 bases and J dropped 2; count of bases not matched to a gene: 17. In DNA, the CDR3 is TGCGCCAGCAGCTCCCCGGGAGGAGCGGGAGGGGATCTGGCCTACAATGAGCAGTTCTTC. Its translation: CASSSPGGAGGDLAYNEQFF.

In its sample, this clonotype ranks as medium-sized. This rearrangement joins TRBV4-2 to TRBJ2-3; 11 bases are a match to TRBD2. The CDR3 spans 18 residues. Unmatched junction bases numbered 5, after V lost 0 bases and J lost 0 bases. Germline CDR1 LGHNA, CDR2 YNFKEQ. CDR3 nucleotide sequence: TGTGCCAGCAGCCAAGAAGCGACTAGCGGGGCTAGCACAGATACGCAGTATTTT. Its translation is CASSQEATSGASTDTQYF.

This clonotype was recorded at least ten times. V and J are TRBV12-3 or TRBV12-4 and TRBJ2-7; maybe TRBD1 (6 bases). The CDR3 runs 13 residues. Deletions cut 6 bases from V and 2 bases from J, with 11 bases between. The CDR3 DNA sequence: TGTGCCAGCAGCAGGGGCTTTACCTACGAGCAGTACTTC. This encodes CASSRGFTYEQYF.

By proportion, this clonotype is medium-sized. This sequence joins TRBV27 and TRBJ2-2, with D unresolved. This CDR3 region has 17 residues. Germline CDR1 reads MNHEY; CDR2 reads SMNVEV (reference sequence). The ends were cut back, 6 bases at V and 7 bases at J, with 24 bases in the middle. Here the CDR3 DNA reads TGTGCCAGCAGGCCCATCGGATCCGTGTCGGTCGGCGGGGAGCTGTTTTTT. This sequence encodes CASRPIGSVSVGGELFF.

The gene calls are TRBV25-1 and TRBJ2-5; possibly TRBD1 or TRBD2 for D (5 bases each). CDR1 and CDR2 (germline): MGHDK, SYGVNS. The V end lost 5 bases, the J end lost 5 bases, and 24 bases lay between the germline ends. The CDR3 loop spans 17 amino acids. The CDR3 protein is CASSQPSGAVGRETQYF. DNA for the CDR3: TGTGCCAGCAGTCAACCCTCCGGGGCGGTCGGGCGGGAGACCCAGTACTTC. The whole variable domain, remainder taken from reference TRBV25-1 and TRBJ2-5, is EADIYQTPRYLVIGTGKKITLECSQTMGHDKMYWYQQDPGMELHLIHYSYGVNSTEKGDLSSESTVSRIRTEHFPLTLESARPSHTSQYLCASSQPSGAVGRETQYFGPGTRLLVL.

This clonotype is termed medium-sized (0.01 to 0.1%). The chain combines TRBV7-2 with TRBJ1-5, with 9 bases fitting TRBD1. Germline loops: CDR1 SGHTA, CDR2 FQGNSA. CDR3 size: 16 residues. After removal of 5 bases from V and 7 bases from J, the junction contained 12 bases not matched to a gene. CDR3 sequence (DNA): TGTGCCAGCAGCCGCCAAGGGGGACAGGGTTCACAGCCCCAGCATTTT. It codes for CASSRQGGQGSQPQHF.

This clonotype was seen ten or more times. The chain joins TRBV28 to TRBJ2-3; 13 nucleotides line up with TRBD2. CDR3 length: 18 residues. J gave up 0 bases and V 0 bases, and 3 bases lay outside the gene matches. CDR1 and CDR2 from the germline V gene are MDHEN and SYDVKM. CDR3: CASSLWGTSGASTDTQYF. CDR3 DNA sequence: TGTGCCAGCAGTTTATGGGGGACTAGCGGGGCTAGCACAGATACGCAGTATTTT.

This clonotype is judged medium-sized. The chain combines TRBV7-2 with TRBJ2-6; D remains ambiguous. The V gene's germline CDR1 is SGHTA and CDR2 FQGNSA. V lost 8 bases to trimming and J lost 0 bases, with 17 bases between them. The CDR3 contains 17 residues. This CDR3 is CASAQDGGRSGANVLTF. The DNA for the CDR3 is TGTGCCAGCGCCCAGGACGGCGGCCGCTCTGGGGCCAACGTCCTGACTTTC.